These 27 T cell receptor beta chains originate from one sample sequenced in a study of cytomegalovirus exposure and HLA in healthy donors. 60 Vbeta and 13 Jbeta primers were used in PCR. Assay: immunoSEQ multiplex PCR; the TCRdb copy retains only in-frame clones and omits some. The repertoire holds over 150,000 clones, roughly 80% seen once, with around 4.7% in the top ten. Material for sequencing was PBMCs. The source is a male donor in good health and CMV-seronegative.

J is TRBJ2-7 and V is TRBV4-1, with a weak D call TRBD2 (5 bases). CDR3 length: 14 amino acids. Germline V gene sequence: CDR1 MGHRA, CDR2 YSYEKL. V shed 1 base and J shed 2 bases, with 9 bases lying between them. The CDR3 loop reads CASSQGVGTYEQYF. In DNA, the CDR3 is TGCGCCAGCAGCCAAGGCGTCGGGACCTACGAGCAGTACTTC.

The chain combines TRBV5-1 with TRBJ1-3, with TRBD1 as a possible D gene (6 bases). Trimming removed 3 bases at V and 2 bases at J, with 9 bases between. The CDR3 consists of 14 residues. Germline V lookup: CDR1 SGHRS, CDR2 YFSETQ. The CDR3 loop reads CASSWDNTGNTIYF. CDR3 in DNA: TGCGCCAGCAGCTGGGACAACACTGGAAACACCATATATTTT. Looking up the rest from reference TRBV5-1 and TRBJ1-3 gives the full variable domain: KAGVTQTPRYLIKTRGQQVTLSCSPISGHRSVSWYQQTPGQGLQFLFEYFSETQRNKGNFPGRFSGRQFSNSRSEMNVSTLELGDSALYLCASSWDNTGNTIYFGEGSWLTVV.

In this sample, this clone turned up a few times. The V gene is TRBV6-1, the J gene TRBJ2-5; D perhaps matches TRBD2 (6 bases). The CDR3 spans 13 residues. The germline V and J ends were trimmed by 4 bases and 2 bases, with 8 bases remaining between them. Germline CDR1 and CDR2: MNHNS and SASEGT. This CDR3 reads CASSAGLQETQYF. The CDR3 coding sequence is TGTGCCAGCAGTGCGGGACTTCAAGAGACCCAGTACTTC.

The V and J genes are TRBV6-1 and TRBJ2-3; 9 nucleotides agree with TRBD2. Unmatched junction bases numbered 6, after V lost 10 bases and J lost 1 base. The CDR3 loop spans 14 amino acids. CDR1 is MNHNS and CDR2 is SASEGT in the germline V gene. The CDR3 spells CATQTSGRTDTQYF. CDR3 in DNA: TGTGCCACGCAGACTAGCGGACGCACAGATACGCAGTATTTT.

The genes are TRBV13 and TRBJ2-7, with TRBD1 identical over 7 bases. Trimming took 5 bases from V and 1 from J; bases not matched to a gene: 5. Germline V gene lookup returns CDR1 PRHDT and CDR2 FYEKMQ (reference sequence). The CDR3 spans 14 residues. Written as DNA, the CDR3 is TGTGCCAGCAGCGCGACAGGGTTATCCTACGAGCAGTACTTC. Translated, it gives CASSATGLSYEQYF.

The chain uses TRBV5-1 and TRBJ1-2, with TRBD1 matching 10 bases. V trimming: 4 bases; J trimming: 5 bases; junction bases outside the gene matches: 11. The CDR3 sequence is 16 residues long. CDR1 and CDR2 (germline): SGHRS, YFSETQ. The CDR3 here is CASSQSSGQGGYGYTF. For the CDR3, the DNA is TGCGCCAGCAGCCAAAGTTCCGGACAGGGGGGATATGGCTACACCTTC.

CDR3 coding DNA: TGTGCCAGCAGCTTAGCACACTATTCTGAAGCTTTCTTT. Translated, it gives CASSLAHYSEAFF. The J gene is TRBJ1-1, the V gene TRBV11-2; D not certain. The CDR3 consists of 13 residues. The germline V gene encodes CDR1 SGHAT and CDR2 FQNNGV. Trimming left V 1 base short and J 6 bases short, with 9 bases between.

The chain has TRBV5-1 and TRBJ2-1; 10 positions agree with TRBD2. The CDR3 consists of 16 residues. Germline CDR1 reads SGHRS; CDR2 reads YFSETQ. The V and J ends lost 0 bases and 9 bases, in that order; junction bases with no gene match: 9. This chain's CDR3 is CASSLVVGTSDAEQFF. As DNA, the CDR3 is TGCGCCAGCAGCTTGGTGGTGGGGACTAGCGATGCTGAGCAGTTCTTC.

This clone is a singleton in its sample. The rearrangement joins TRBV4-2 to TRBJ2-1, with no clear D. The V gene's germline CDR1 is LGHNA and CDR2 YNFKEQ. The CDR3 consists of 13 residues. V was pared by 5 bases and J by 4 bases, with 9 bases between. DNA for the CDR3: TGTGCCAGCAGCGGTCCGGAGTACAATGAGCAGTTCTTC. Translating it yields CASSGPEYNEQFF.

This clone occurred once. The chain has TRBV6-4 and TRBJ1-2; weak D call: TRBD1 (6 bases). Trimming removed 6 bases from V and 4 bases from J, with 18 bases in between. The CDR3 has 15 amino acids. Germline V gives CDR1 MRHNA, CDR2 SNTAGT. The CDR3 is CASRLNAGDPYGYTF. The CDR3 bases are TGTGCCAGCAGGCTAAACGCAGGGGATCCCTATGGCTACACCTTC.

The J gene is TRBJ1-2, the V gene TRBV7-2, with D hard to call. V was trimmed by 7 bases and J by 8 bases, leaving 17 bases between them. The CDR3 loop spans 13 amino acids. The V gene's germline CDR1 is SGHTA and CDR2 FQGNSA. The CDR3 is CASTRDTAGGYTF. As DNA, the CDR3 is TGTGCCAGCACCCGTGACACAGCAGGAGGCTACACCTTC.

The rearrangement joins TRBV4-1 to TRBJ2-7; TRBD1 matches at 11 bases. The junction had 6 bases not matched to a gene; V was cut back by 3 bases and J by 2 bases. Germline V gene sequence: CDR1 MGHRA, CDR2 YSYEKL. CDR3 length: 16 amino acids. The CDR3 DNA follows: TGCGCCAGCAGCCATCCAGGACAGGGGGCCCCCTACGAGCAGTACTTC. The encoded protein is CASSHPGQGAPYEQYF.

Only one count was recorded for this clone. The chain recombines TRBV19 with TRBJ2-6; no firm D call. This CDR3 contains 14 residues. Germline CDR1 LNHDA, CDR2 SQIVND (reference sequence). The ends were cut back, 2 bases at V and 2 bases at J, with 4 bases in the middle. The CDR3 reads CASSILTGANVLTF. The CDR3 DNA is TGTGCCAGTAGTATACTTACTGGGGCCAACGTCCTGACTTTC.

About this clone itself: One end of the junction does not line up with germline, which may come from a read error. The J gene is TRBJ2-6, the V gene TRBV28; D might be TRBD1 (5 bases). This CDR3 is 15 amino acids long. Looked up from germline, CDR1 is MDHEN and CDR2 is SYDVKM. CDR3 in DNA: TGTGCCAGCAGTTTAGGGGCAGCTGGGGCCAACGTCCTGGCTTTC. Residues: CASSLGAAGANVLAF. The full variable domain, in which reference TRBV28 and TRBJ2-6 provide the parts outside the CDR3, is DVKVTQSSRYLVKRTGEKVFLECVQDMDHENMFWYRQDPGLGLRLIYFSYDVKMKEKGDIPEGYSVSREKKERFSLILESASTNQTSMYLCASSLGAAGANVLAFGAGSRLTVL.

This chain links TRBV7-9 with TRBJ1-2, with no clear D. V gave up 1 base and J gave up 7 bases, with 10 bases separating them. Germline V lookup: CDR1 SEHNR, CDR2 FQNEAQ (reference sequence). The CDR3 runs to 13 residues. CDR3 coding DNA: TGTGCCAGCAGCTTAGATGGACTCGGTGGCTACACCTTC. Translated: CASSLDGLGGYTF.

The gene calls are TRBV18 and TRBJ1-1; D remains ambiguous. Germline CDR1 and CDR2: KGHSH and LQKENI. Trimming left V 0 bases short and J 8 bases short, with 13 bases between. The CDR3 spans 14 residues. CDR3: CASSPPGGPSEAFF. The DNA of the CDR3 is TGTGCCAGCTCACCACCGGGAGGTCCATCCGAAGCTTTCTTT.

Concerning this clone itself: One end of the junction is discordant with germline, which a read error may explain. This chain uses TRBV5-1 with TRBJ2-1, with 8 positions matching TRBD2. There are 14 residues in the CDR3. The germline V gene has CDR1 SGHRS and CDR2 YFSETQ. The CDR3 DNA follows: TGCGCCAGCAGCCCCGGGGCGCGGGGGGTAGGCACGGTCTTC. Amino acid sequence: CASSPGARGVGTVF.

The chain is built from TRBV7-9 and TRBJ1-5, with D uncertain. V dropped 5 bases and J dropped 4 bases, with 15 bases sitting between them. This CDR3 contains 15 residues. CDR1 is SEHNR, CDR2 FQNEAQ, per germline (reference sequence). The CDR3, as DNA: TGTGCCAGCAGCGAAACGAGGGTGGGAAATCAGCCCCAGCATTTT. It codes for CASSETRVGNQPQHF. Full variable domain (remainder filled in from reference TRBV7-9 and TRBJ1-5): DTGVSQNPRHKITKRGQNVTFRCDPISEHNRLYWYRQTLGQGPEFLTYFQNEAQLEKSRLLSDRFSAERPKGSFSTLEIQRTEQGDSAMYLCASSETRVGNQPQHFGDGTRLSIL.

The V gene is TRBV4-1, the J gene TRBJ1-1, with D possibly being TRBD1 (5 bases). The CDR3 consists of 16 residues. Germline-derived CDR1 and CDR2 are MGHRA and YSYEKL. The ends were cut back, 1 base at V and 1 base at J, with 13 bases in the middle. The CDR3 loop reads CASSQVGRGRNTEAFF. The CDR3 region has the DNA TGCGCCAGCAGCCAAGTAGGAAGGGGAAGGAACACTGAAGCTTTCTTT.

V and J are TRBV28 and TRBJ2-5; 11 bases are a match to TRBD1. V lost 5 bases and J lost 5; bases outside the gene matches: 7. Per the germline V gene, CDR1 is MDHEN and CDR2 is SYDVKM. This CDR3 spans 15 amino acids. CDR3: CASSPRTGGDETQYF. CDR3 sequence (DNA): TGTGCCAGCAGTCCTCGGACAGGGGGCGACGAGACCCAGTACTTC.

The CDR3 region is CASTSGGNYGYTF. For the CDR3, the DNA is TGTGCCAGCACCTCCGGCGGCAACTATGGCTACACCTTC. The gene calls are TRBV7-9 and TRBJ1-2; D gene uncertain. Germline V gene data show CDR1 as SEHNR and CDR2 as FQNEAQ (reference sequence). Trimming took off 7 bases at V and 2 bases at J, with 11 bases between the two ends. The CDR3 runs 13 residues.

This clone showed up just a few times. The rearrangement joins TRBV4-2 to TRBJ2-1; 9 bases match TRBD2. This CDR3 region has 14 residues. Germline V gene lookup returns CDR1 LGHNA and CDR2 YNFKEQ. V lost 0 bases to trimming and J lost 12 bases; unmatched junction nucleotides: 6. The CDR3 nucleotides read TGTGCCAGCAGCCAAGACCCCAGCGGGGGGCGGCAGTTCTTC. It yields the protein CASSQDPSGGRQFF.

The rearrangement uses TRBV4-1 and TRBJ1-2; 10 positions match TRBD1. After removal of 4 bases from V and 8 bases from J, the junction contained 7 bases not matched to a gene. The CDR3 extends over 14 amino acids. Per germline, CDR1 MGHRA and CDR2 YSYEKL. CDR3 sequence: CASSLKTGGAGYTF. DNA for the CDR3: TGCGCCAGCAGCCTAAAGACAGGGGGCGCCGGCTACACCTTC.

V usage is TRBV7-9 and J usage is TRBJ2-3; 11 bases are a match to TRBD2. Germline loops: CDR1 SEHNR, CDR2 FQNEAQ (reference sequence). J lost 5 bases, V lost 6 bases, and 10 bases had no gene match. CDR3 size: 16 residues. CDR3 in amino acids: CASRVIGTSGGDTQYF. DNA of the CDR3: TGTGCCAGCAGGGTAATCGGGACTAGCGGAGGAGATACGCAGTATTTT.

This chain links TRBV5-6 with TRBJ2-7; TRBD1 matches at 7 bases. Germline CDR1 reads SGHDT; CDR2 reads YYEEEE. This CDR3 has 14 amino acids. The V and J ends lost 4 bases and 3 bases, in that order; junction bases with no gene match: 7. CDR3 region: CASSLGDSNYEQYF. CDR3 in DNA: TGTGCCAGCAGCCTGGGGGACAGCAACTACGAGCAGTACTTC.

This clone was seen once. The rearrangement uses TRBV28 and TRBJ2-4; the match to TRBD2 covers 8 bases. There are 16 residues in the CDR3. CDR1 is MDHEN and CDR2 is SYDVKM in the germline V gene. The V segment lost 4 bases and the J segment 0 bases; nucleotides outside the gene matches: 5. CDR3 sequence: CASSSGGGEAKNIQYF. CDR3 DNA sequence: TGTGCCAGCAGTTCGGGGGGGGGAGAAGCCAAAAACATTCAGTACTTC.

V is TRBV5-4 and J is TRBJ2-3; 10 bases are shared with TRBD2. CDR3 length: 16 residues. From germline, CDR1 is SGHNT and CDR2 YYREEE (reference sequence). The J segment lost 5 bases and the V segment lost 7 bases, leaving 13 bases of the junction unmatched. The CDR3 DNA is TGTGCCAGCGGGTTGGGAGCGGGGGGGCCATTAGATACGCAGTATTTT. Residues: CASGLGAGGPLDTQYF. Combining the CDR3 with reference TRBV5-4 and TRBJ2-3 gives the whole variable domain ETGVTQSPTHLIKTRGQQVTLRCSSQSGHNTVSWYQQALGQGPQFIFQYYREEENGRGNFPPRFSGLQFPNYSSELNVNALELDDSALYLCASGLGAGGPLDTQYFGPGTRLTVL.